The rows below give T cell receptor beta chains drawn from one sample of a study of prognosis after radiotherapy for stage I lung cancer. TCRdb reanalysed the multiplex PCR reads using MiXCR and keeps one entry per CDR3 protein. This sample yields some 15,000 distinct CDR3 sequences, of which 50% to 60% are seen a single time; 20% to 30% belongs to the top ten. Sequenced material: PBMCs, taken before or after stereotactic body radiation therapy (not recorded which). The receptor source for this set is a donor at least 50 years old with non-small cell lung cancer. CDR3s include the opening cysteine and the closing phenylalanine or tryptophan. D genes are given only for firm matches. Size is omitted from some rows. Given values are once, few, many or a class for expanded clones.

length,size,V,J,D,DNA,CDR3
15,NA,TRBV11-2,TRBJ1-2,NA,TGTGCCAGCAGCCCTCAGTCAACAGGGCACTATGGCTACACCTTC,CASSPQSTGHYGYTF
16,NA,TRBV6-1,TRBJ2-1,TRBD1,TGTGCCATCAATTCCCAGACAGGGAGCACCTACAATGATCAGTTCTTC,CAINSQTGSTYNDQFF
18,few,TRBV6-1,TRBJ1-5,TRBD1,TGTGCCAACACCTCCGGGACAGGGGGTGCAAGGGGCAATCAGCCCCAGCATTTT,CANTSGTGGARGNQPQHF
16,NA,TRBV9,TRBJ2-7,NA,TGTGCCAGCAGCCCATCCGTGACAGTTAACCACTACGAGCAGTACTTC,CASSPSVTVNHYEQYF
13,many,TRBV20-1,TRBJ1-4,NA,TGCAGTGCTAGAGGGCCTATCGGGGCAAAACTGTTTTTT,CSARGPIGAKLFF
15,NA,TRBV2,TRBJ2-2,NA,TGTGCCAGCAGCCTAAGGGGGGTTCAGGCCGGGGAGCTGTTTTTT,CASSLRGVQAGELFF
17,NA,TRBV6-2/TRBV6-3,TRBJ2-7,TRBD2,TGTGCCAGCATTAGAACCGGGACTAGCGGGAGTAAGTACGAGCAGTACTTC,CASIRTGTSGSKYEQYF
14,many,TRBV6-1,TRBJ1-1,NA,TGTGCCAGCAGTGAGATGGGTATGAACACTGAAGCTTTCTTT,CASSEMGMNTEAFF
15,NA,TRBV27,TRBJ2-1,NA,TGTGCCAGCAGATGGACTACGAGCTCCTACAATGAGCAGTTCTTC,CASRWTTSSYNEQFF
15,NA,TRBV20-1,TRBJ2-1,NA,TGCAGTGCTAGAGATGTCGGGAGCTCCTACAATGAGCAGTTCTTC,CSARDVGSSYNEQFF
16,NA,TRBV7-9,TRBJ2-7,TRBD2,TGTGCCAGCAGCCCCAGACTAGCGGGAGGTCTTTACGAGCAGTACTTC,CASSPRLAGGLYEQYF
19,NA,TRBV7-8,TRBJ2-1,TRBD2,TGTGCCAGCAGCTTCGAGGTCTCGTCTAGCGGGGGTGCTTACAATGAGCAGTTCTTC,CASSFEVSSSGGAYNEQFF
13,once,TRBV5-1,TRBJ1-1,NA,TGCGCCGGCAGTCCTGGGATGAACACTGAAGATTTCTTT,CAGSPGMNTEDFF
15,many,TRBV10-3,TRBJ2-1,TRBD1,TGTGCCATCAGTGAGTCTTCTACAGGGGGCAGTGAGCAGTTCTTC,CAISESSTGGSEQFF
16,many,TRBV19,TRBJ2-3,NA,TGTGCCAGTAGTACTAGGGAAGGGCTAGGCACAGATACGCAGTATTTT,CASSTREGLGTDTQYF
14,NA,TRBV9,TRBJ2-7,NA,TGTGCCAGCAGCGTAGACCCCGGATCCTACGAGCAGTACTTC,CASSVDPGSYEQYF
16,NA,TRBV9,TRBJ2-1,TRBD2,TGTGCCAGCAGCCCCCCTCGGGCGGGAGCACATAATGAGCAGTTCTTC,CASSPPRAGAHNEQFF
20,medium-sized,TRBV19,TRBJ2-7,TRBD2,TGTGCCAGTAGTACCAAATCCCCTTCCGGGACTAGCGGGGGCTCCTACGAGCAGTACTTC,CASSTKSPSGTSGGSYEQYF
16,many,TRBV29-1,TRBJ2-3,TRBD2,TGCAGCGTTGAAGGGACTAGCGGGATGGGCACAGATACGCAGTATTTT,CSVEGTSGMGTDTQYF
13,NA,TRBV11-2,TRBJ2-7,TRBD1,TGTGCCAGCAGGGGGACAGACCTGTACGAGCAGTACTTC,CASRGTDLYEQYF
16,NA,TRBV28,TRBJ1-5,NA,TGTGCCAGCAGTTTATTTGGTCTAGAAAACAATCAGCCCCAGCATTTT,CASSLFGLENNQPQHF
14,few,TRBV12-3/TRBV12-4,TRBJ2-7,NA,TGTGCCAGCGGTCTCGGGTCCGGAGCCTACGAGCAGTACTTC,CASGLGSGAYEQYF
14,NA,TRBV7-2,TRBJ2-7,NA,TGTGCCAGCAGCCTCAGACAGAGCTCCTACGAGCAGTACTTC,CASSLRQSSYEQYF
17,NA,TRBV28,TRBJ1-2,NA,TGTGCCAGCAGTCCCCCAAGACAGGACCGTTCCATTTATGGCTACACCTTC,CASSPPRQDRSIYGYTF
17,medium-sized,TRBV28,TRBJ2-1,TRBD2,TGTGCCAGCAGTCCTGAGACTAGCGGGAGCTCCTACAATGAGCAGTTCTTC,CASSPETSGSSYNEQFF
15,NA,TRBV6-4,TRBJ2-3,NA,TGTGCCAGCAGTGACTCAGGCGGCTGCACAGATACGCAGTATTTT,CASSDSGGCTDTQYF
15,NA,TRBV19,TRBJ2-5,NA,TGTGCCAGTAGTAGGGGGGCGGCGGATGGAGAGACCCAGTACTTC,CASSRGAADGETQYF
15,once,TRBV28,TRBJ2-7,TRBD1,TGTGCCAGCAGTTCTACAGGGGGCCCGCACTACGAGCAGTACTTC,CASSSTGGPHYEQYF
14,many,TRBV5-1,TRBJ1-4,TRBD1,TGCGCCAGCAGCCCGACAGGGACTAATGAAAAACTGTTTTTT,CASSPTGTNEKLFF
15,medium-sized,TRBV20-1,TRBJ2-3,TRBD2,TGCAGTGCTAGAGATCGCGGGAGGGCCGTAGATACGCAGTATTTT,CSARDRGRAVDTQYF
16,NA,TRBV3-1,TRBJ2-6,NA,TGTGCCAGCAGCCAAGCGGGACACTCTGGGGCCAACGTCCTGACTTTC,CASSQAGHSGANVLTF
15,many,TRBV9,TRBJ1-3,NA,TGTGCCAGCAGCGTAGAGGGCAACTCTGGAAACACCATATATTTT,CASSVEGNSGNTIYF
12,NA,TRBV6-8,TRBJ1-1,NA,TGTGCCAGCAGTAGGGAGTCCACTGAAGCTTTCTTT,CASSRESTEAFF
14,many,TRBV6-8,TRBJ2-5,TRBD2,TGTGCCAGCAGTCGGACTAGCGAGCAAGAGACCCAGTACTTC,CASSRTSEQETQYF
14,medium-sized,TRBV20-1,TRBJ2-2,TRBD2,TGCAGTGCTAGAGATCAACTAGCGGCCGGGGAGCTGTTTTTT,CSARDQLAAGELFF
13,NA,TRBV20-1,TRBJ2-2,NA,TGCAGTGCTCCCTTGAGTTATAGCGGGGAGCTGTTTTTT,CSAPLSYSGELFF
13,once,TRBV20-1,TRBJ2-7,NA,TGCAGTGCTAGACGACAGAGCCTCTACGAGCAGTACTTC,CSARRQSLYEQYF
13,NA,TRBV6-2/TRBV6-3,TRBJ1-2,TRBD1,TGTGCCAGCAGTTCCGACAGGGAGGTTGGCTACACCTTC,CASSSDREVGYTF
15,NA,TRBV12-3/TRBV12-4,TRBJ1-2,NA,TGTGCCAGCAGTTTAGGACAGCCCCCCTACTATGGCTACACCTTC,CASSLGQPPYYGYTF
13,NA,TRBV30,TRBJ1-2,NA,TGTGCCTGGACTTTAATCGACAGCTATGGCTACACCTTC,CAWTLIDSYGYTF
13,NA,TRBV24-1,TRBJ1-2,NA,TGTGCCACCAGTGAAACACGGGAGCGTGGCTACACCTTC,CATSETRERGYTF
16,many,TRBV4-1,TRBJ2-1,TRBD1,TGCGCCAGCAGCCGAACCCAGGGGGAAGCCTACAATGAGCAGTTCTTC,CASSRTQGEAYNEQFF
13,NA,TRBV6-1,TRBJ1-2,NA,TGTGCCAGCAGTGAAGGGGGGGTCAGGGGCTACACCTTC,CASSEGGVRGYTF